The rows below give T cell receptor beta chains drawn from one sample of a study of CD8 T cells in ankylosing spondylitis. From the 5' RACE reads, TCRdb called clonotypes with MiXCR, one entry per CDR3 protein. This table has 50,000 to 60,000 distinct CDR3 sequences, 7.4% appearing once. The sequenced sample consisted of blood, either unsorted or a sorted T cell fraction (not recorded which). The receptor set was obtained from a female donor with ankylosing spondylitis or in good health (not recorded which). Both conserved end residues are part of each CDR3. The D gene is left open where the match is weak. A row's size may be missing; if present it is once, few, many or a size class.

TRBV5-1,TRBJ2-2,.,many,CASSAKQGSNTGELFF,TGCGCCAGCAGCGCGAAACAGGGATCGAACACCGGGGAGCTGTTTTTT
TRBV5-5,TRBJ1-4,.,many,CASSLGQRDEKLFF,TGTGCCAGCAGCTTAGGGCAGAGGGATGAAAAACTGTTTTTT
TRBV20-1,TRBJ1-2,.,.,CSAIWGGTYGYTF,TGCAGTGCTATTTGGGGGGGAACCTATGGCTACACCTTC
TRBV11-2,TRBJ1-3,.,many,CASSLNGFSSGNTIYF,TGTGCCAGCAGCTTAAATGGGTTCTCCTCTGGAAACACCATATATTTT
TRBV2,TRBJ1-1,TRBD1,many,CASRGDRTSAFF,TGTGCCAGCAGGGGGGACAGGACGTCAGCTTTCTTT
TRBV7-2,TRBJ2-1,.,.,CASSLVGDLYNEQFF,TGTGCCAGCAGCTTAGTGGGGGACCTCTACAATGAGCAGTTCTTC
TRBV5-1,TRBJ2-1,TRBD2,many,CASSSLAGGHSSYNEQFF,TGCGCCAGCAGCTCGCTAGCGGGGGGGCATAGCTCCTACAATGAGCAGTTCTTC
TRBV6-6,TRBJ1-4,.,many,CASSDRTEKLFF,TGTGCCAGCAGCGACAGGACGGAAAAACTGTTTTTT
TRBV20-1,TRBJ2-2,.,many,CSARDGVGGAPGELFF,TGCAGTGCTAGAGATGGGGTAGGCGGTGCACCCGGGGAGCTGTTTTTT
TRBV12-3/TRBV12-4,TRBJ2-7,TRBD1,many,CASSQGQVTSYEQYF,TGTGCCAGCAGTCAGGGACAGGTGACCTCCTACGAGCAGTACTTC
TRBV3-1,TRBJ1-1,.,.,CASSPVRELNTEAFF,TGTGCCAGCAGCCCCGTCAGAGAGTTGAACACTGAAGCTTTCTTT
TRBV5-1,TRBJ1-4,TRBD1,many,CASGGGLTNEKLFF,TGCGCCAGCGGAGGGGGCTTAACTAATGAAAAACTGTTTTTT
TRBV5-4,TRBJ2-3,TRBD2,many,CASSLDPRGANTDTQYF,TGTGCCAGCAGCTTGGATCCGCGGGGGGCAAACACAGATACGCAGTATTTT
TRBV2,TRBJ1-5,TRBD1,many,CASSVQGRNQPQHF,TGTGCCAGCAGTGTACAGGGGAGGAATCAGCCCCAGCATTTT
TRBV24-1,TRBJ1-1,.,many,CATRQFGNTEAFF,TGTGCCACCCGACAGTTCGGGAACACTGAAGCTTTCTTT
TRBV27,TRBJ2-3,.,many,CASTSGPTQYF,TGTGCCAGCACCTCGGGACCCACGCAGTATTTT
TRBV7-2,TRBJ2-2,.,many,CASTNTGELFF,TGTGCCAGTACGAACACCGGGGAGCTGTTTTTT
TRBV2,TRBJ1-1,.,many,CASSVGNTEAFF,TGTGCCAGCAGTGTCGGGAACACTGAAGCTTTCTTT
TRBV18,TRBJ2-5,.,many,CASSPAFQETQYF,TGTGCCAGCTCACCAGCCTTTCAAGAGACCCAGTACTTC
TRBV5-1,TRBJ1-4,.,many,CASSFDEKLFF,TGCGCCAGCAGCTTCGACGAAAAACTGTTTTTT
TRBV29-1,TRBJ1-1,.,.,CSVEALNTEAFF,TGCAGCGTTGAAGCTCTGAACACTGAAGCTTTCTTT
TRBV6-1,TRBJ1-6,TRBD1,.,CASRDRGLTYNSPLHF,TGTGCCAGTAGGGACAGGGGGTTGACCTATAATTCACCCCTCCACTTT
TRBV28,TRBJ1-5,.,many,CASLAVGAPQHF,TGTGCCAGCCTCGCGGTAGGCGCGCCCCAGCATTTT
TRBV4-1,TRBJ1-1,.,.,CASSALGPDTEAFF,TGCGCCAGCAGCGCCCTGGGGCCCGACACTGAAGCTTTCTTT
TRBV29-1,TRBJ2-7,.,.,CSVGRRGGDEQYF,TGCAGCGTTGGTAGGCGTGGGGGTGACGAGCAGTACTTC
TRBV12-3/TRBV12-4,TRBJ1-2,TRBD1,many,CASTTGTGRGYTF,TGTGCCAGCACTACCGGGACAGGGAGAGGCTACACCTTC
TRBV28,TRBJ1-1,.,many,CASILGGGAEAFF,TGTGCCAGCATCTTAGGGGGAGGAGCTGAAGCTTTCTTT
TRBV13,TRBJ2-5,TRBD2,many,CASSPSGKYQETQYF,TGTGCCAGCAGCCCCAGCGGGAAGTACCAAGAGACCCAGTACTTC
TRBV20-1,TRBJ2-5,TRBD2,many,CSASFLAGEPIQETQYF,TGCAGTGCTAGCTTTCTAGCGGGGGAGCCAATTCAAGAGACCCAGTACTTC
TRBV10-2,TRBJ2-1,TRBD2,.,CASRSRGGPDEQFF,TGCGCCAGCAGATCTCGGGGGGGCCCCGATGAGCAGTTCTTC
TRBV5-1,TRBJ2-3,.,many,CASAWGDTQYF,TGCGCCAGCGCCTGGGGGGATACGCAGTATTTT
TRBV28,TRBJ1-4,.,many,CAATREANEKLFF,TGTGCCGCCACGAGAGAGGCGAATGAAAAACTGTTTTTT
TRBV4-1,TRBJ1-1,.,many,CASSQVPRAFF,TGCGCCAGCAGCCAAGTGCCAAGGGCTTTCTTT
TRBV10-3,TRBJ2-1,.,many,CAISSKDEQFF,TGTGCCATCAGTTCGAAGGATGAGCAGTTCTTC
TRBV7-8,TRBJ1-2,TRBD1,many,CASSLSGQGAVGYTF,TGTGCCAGCAGCTTATCTGGACAGGGGGCTGTTGGCTACACCTTC
TRBV12-3/TRBV12-4,TRBJ1-2,.,many,CASSPLRTARRDYGYTF,TGTGCCAGCAGCCCATTAAGGACAGCCCGACGGGACTATGGCTACACCTTC
TRBV5-6,TRBJ2-1,.,many,CASSFEVNEQFF,TGTGCCAGCAGCTTCGAGGTAAATGAGCAGTTCTTC
TRBV20-1,TRBJ1-2,.,many,CSARDRGRGMDGYTF,TGCAGTGCTAGAGATAGAGGAAGGGGTATGGATGGCTACACCTTC
TRBV5-5,TRBJ1-5,TRBD1,many,CASSRDRALNQPQHF,TGTGCCAGCAGTCGGGACAGGGCGCTTAATCAGCCCCAGCATTTT
TRBV5-4,TRBJ1-1,TRBD1,many,CASSSGGSVTEAFF,TGTGCCAGCAGCTCAGGGGGCTCGGTCACTGAAGCTTTCTTT
TRBV12-3/TRBV12-4,TRBJ1-1,.,many,CASSFLKGVRKTEAFF,TGTGCCAGCAGTTTCCTCAAGGGGGTAAGGAAAACTGAAGCTTTCTTT
TRBV20-1,TRBJ2-2,.,many,CSADIPGGKGELFF,TGCAGTGCTGATATTCCAGGGGGGAAAGGGGAGCTGTTTTTT
TRBV3-1,TRBJ1-6,.,many,CASSQDTQPLHF,TGTGCCAGCAGCCAAGATACTCAACCCCTCCACTTT
TRBV2,TRBJ1-1,.,many,CASTPPGTLAPEAFF,TGTGCCAGCACCCCCCCCGGGACCTTGGCCCCAGAAGCTTTCTTT
TRBV5-1,TRBJ1-1,.,many,CASSLMGSTEAFF,TGCGCCAGCAGCCTGATGGGGAGCACTGAAGCTTTCTTT
TRBV16,TRBJ1-1,.,many,CASSQTREGTEAFF,TGTGCCAGCAGCCAAACCAGGGAAGGAACTGAAGCTTTCTTT
TRBV3-1,TRBJ1-1,.,many,CASSQDFGAGHKKAFF,TGTGCCAGCAGCCAAGACTTCGGGGCGGGACATAAAAAAGCTTTCTTT
TRBV5-5,TRBJ1-1,.,medium-sized,CASSLRGGTEAFF,TGTGCCAGCAGCTTGAGGGGGGGCACTGAAGCTTTCTTT
TRBV5-1,TRBJ2-1,.,many,CASSLVEVLNEQFF,TGCGCCAGCAGCTTGGTTGAGGTGTTAAATGAGCAGTTCTTC
TRBV5-1,TRBJ2-3,.,many,CASSVGSTDTQYF,TGCGCCAGCTCGGTCGGATCCACAGATACGCAGTATTTT
TRBV4-1,TRBJ2-5,TRBD2,many,CASSQVPSGVGETQYF,TGCGCCAGCAGCCAAGTGCCTAGCGGGGTTGGGGAGACCCAGTACTTC
TRBV12-3/TRBV12-4,TRBJ2-7,.,many,CASSLDSTYEQYF,TGTGCCAGCAGTTTAGACAGCACCTACGAGCAGTACTTC